The next 8 T cell receptor beta chains were all read from a single sample in a study of blood T cell repertoires in COVID-19. The repertoire was sequenced with immunoSEQ multiplex PCR; TCRdb's copy has only in-frame clones and lacks some. In the table there are approximately 240,000 clones, less than 85% of which are singletons. Sequenced input: peripheral blood. The receptors were gathered from a woman older than 75 with active or convalescent COVID-19.

V usage is TRBV7-8 and J usage is TRBJ1-3; 8 positions match TRBD1. V gave up 5 bases and J gave up 4 bases; unmatched junction bases: 4. CDR1 and CDR2 (germline): SGHVS, FQNEAQ. This CDR3 contains 14 residues. CDR3 region: CASSRGDRGNTIYF. The CDR3 region has the DNA TGTGCCAGCAGCCGAGGGGACAGGGGAAACACCATATATTTT.

This clone is a singleton in its sample. The chain carries TRBV27 and TRBJ1-1, with unresolved D. The CDR3 runs 12 residues. Germline V gene lookup returns CDR1 MNHEY and CDR2 SMNVEV (reference sequence). V gave up 6 bases and J gave up 2 bases, with 7 bases separating them. The CDR3 here is CASSHSNTEAFF. CDR3 in DNA: TGTGCCAGCAGCCACTCCAACACTGAAGCTTTCTTT.

This chain links TRBV30 with TRBJ1-5; maybe TRBD1 (5 bases). Germline CDR1 and CDR2: GTSNPN and SVGIG (reference sequence). The V and J ends lost 2 bases and 3 bases respectively, with 8 bases between them. The CDR3 extends over 13 amino acids. The DNA for the CDR3 is TGTGCCTGGAGTATACAGGACAATCAGCCCCAGCATTTT. It codes for CAWSIQDNQPQHF.

The table lists this clone with a few counts. The rearrangement links TRBV6-1 to TRBJ1-2; D unclear. V lost 3 bases and J lost 8, with 10 bases in between. The germline V gene has CDR1 MNHNS and CDR2 SASEGT. CDR3 length: 12 residues. The CDR3 spells CASSESGNGYTF. CDR3 nucleotide sequence: TGTGCCAGCAGTGAGTCGGGGAACGGCTACACCTTC.

The chain recombines TRBV5-4 with TRBJ1-3; D unresolved. With 1 base removed from V and 0 bases from J, the gap between germline ends came to 8 bases. The CDR3 contains 15 residues. Germline V gene sequence: CDR1 SGHNT, CDR2 YYREEE (reference sequence). In DNA, the CDR3 is TGTGCCAGCAGCTTGTGGGCAAGCTCTGGAAACACCATATATTTT. Translated: CASSLWASSGNTIYF.

V is TRBV28 and J is TRBJ2-7, with 7 bases identical to TRBD2. The CDR3 covers 12 residues. The germline CDR1 and CDR2 sequences are MDHEN and SYDVKM. V dropped 6 bases and J dropped 5; count of bases not matched to a gene: 4. The DNA for the CDR3 is TGTGCCAGCAGGCTGACTAGCAACGAGCAGTACTTC. This gives the protein CASRLTSNEQYF.

The genes are TRBV11-2 and TRBJ1-3; 9 bases are a match to TRBD1. The germline gives CDR1 SGHAT, CDR2 FQNNGV. The CDR3 sequence is 17 residues long. Trimming took 5 bases from V and 7 from J; bases not matched to a gene: 15. CDR3 coding DNA: TGTGCCAGCAGCCCCCGGTCCAGGGACAGGGTCGTGAACACCATATATTTT. Protein product: CASSPRSRDRVVNTIYF. The full variable domain, with the rest looked up from reference TRBV11-2 and TRBJ1-3, is EAGVAQSPRYKIIEKRQSVAFWCNPISGHATLYWYQQILGQGPKLLIQFQNNGVVDDSQLPKDRFSAERLKGVDSTLKIQPAKLEDSAVYLCASSPRSRDRVVNTIYFGEGSWLTVV.

This clone was seen just once. V and J are TRBV24-1 and TRBJ2-2; maybe TRBD1 (6 bases). V was cut by 4 bases and J by 9 bases, with 11 bases left in between. The CDR3 totals 13 residues. Germline lookup yields CDR1 KGHDR and CDR2 SFDVKD. CDR3 in amino acids: CATSEQGSRELFF. CDR3 coding DNA: TGTGCCACCAGTGAGCAGGGGTCCCGGGAGCTGTTTTTT.